This T cell receptor beta chain was identified during a study of blood T cell repertoires in COVID-19. CDR1 is KGHSH, CDR2 LQKENI, per germline. The V gene lost 2 bases and the J gene lost 9 bases, with 17 bases spanning the gap. The CDR3 is 15 residues long. Original handling: Amplification with reference gene primers provided the estimates of nucleated cell counts. Clones were sequenced by immunoSEQ multiplex PCR, and TCRdb holds only the in-frame ones, with some missing. The V and J calls and clone size were taken over from that table, and D and trimming were inferred from the DNA. The sample comprises 50,000 or so clones, 75% to 80% of which are singletons, and around 20% rests with the top ten.

The receptor was isolated from a human donor with active or convalescent COVID-19. The donor label of this sample is uncertain. The sample consisted of peripheral blood. J is TRBJ2-1 and V is TRBV18; perhaps TRBD1 as D (5 bases). CDR3 region: CASSPVTGPLSEQFF. In DNA form, the CDR3 reads TGTGCCAGCTCACCAGTAACAGGTCCCTTGAGTGAGCAGTTCTTC.